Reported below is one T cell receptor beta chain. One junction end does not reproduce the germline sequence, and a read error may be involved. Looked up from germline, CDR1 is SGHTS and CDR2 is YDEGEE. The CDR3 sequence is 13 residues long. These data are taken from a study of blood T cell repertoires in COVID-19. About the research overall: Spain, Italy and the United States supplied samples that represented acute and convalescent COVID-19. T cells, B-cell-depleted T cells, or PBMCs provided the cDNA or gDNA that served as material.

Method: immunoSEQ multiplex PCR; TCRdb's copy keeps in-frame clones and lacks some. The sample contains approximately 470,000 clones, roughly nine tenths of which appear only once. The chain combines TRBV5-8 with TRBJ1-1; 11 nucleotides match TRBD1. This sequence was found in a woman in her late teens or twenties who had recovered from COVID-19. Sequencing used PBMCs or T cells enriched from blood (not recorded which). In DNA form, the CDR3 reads TGTGCCAGCAGCGGGACAGGGGGGCCCCGGGTGGCCTTT. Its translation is CASSGTGGPRVAF.